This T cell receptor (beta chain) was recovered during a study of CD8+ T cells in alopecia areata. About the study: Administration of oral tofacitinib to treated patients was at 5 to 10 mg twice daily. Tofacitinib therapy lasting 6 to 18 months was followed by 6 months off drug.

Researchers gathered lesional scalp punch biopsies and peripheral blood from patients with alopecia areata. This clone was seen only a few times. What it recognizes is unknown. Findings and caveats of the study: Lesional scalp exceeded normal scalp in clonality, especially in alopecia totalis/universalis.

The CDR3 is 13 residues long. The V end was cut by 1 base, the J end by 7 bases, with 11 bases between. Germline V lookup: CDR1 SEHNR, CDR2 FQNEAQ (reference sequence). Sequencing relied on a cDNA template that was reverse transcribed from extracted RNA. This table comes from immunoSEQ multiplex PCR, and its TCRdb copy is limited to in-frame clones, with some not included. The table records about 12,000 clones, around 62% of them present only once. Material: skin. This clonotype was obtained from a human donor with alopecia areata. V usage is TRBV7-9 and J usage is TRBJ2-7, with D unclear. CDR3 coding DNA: TGTGCCAGCAGCTTAGTAGGTGTTGGAGAGCAGTACTTC. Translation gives CASSLVGVGEQYF.